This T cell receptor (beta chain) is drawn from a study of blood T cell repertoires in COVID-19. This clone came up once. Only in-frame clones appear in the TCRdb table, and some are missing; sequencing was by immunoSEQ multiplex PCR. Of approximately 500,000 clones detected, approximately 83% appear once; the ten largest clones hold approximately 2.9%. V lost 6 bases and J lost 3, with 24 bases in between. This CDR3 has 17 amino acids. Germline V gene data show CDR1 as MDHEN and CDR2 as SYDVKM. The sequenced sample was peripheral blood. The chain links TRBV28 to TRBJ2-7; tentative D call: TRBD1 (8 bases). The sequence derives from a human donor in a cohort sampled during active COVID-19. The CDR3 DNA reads TGTGCCAGCAGAGGGGATACTCGGACAGGGAGGGTCTACGAGCAGTACTTC. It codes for CASRGDTRTGRVYEQYF.